The clone carrying this T cell receptor beta chain occurred a few times. Trimming removed 6 bases from V and 7 bases from J, with 9 bases in between. CDR1 and CDR2 from the germline V gene are WSHSY and SAAADI. CDR3 length: 12 residues. These data belong to a study of blood T cell repertoires in COVID-19. Whole-study context: Researchers got acute and convalescent COVID-19 samples from the United States, Italy and Spain. Sample material is recorded as cDNA or gDNA derived from T cells, B-cell-depleted T cells, or PBMCs.

Per the authors' pipeline: Nucleated cell counts were estimated from reference gene primer amplification. The table came from immunoSEQ multiplex PCR; TCRdb's copy has only in-frame clones and leaves some out. Clonal size and the V and J genes are those of that table, whereas D and trimming came from the DNA. The table records approximately 120,000 clones, around 76% of them present only once. The TCR was taken from a man aged 60 to 69 with acute or convalescent COVID-19. The sequenced material came from peripheral blood. The chain is built from TRBV10-2 and TRBJ2-2; no firm D call. In nucleotides, the CDR3 is TGCGCCAGCAGCTTACAAAGCGGGGAGCTGTTTTTT. This codes for CASSLQSGELFF.